The 22 T cell receptor beta chains below were found in one sample sequenced in a study of control samples from healthy donors and cancer patients. The table came from immunoSEQ multiplex PCR; TCRdb's copy has only in-frame clones and leaves some out. Here the sample spans approximately 150,000 clones, about 91% being singletons. Sample: blood. These receptors all stem from a man aged 18 to 29 in good health.

CDR3 region: CASSRNGEYQETQYF. For the CDR3, the DNA is TGTGCCAGTAGCCGAAACGGGGAGTACCAAGAGACCCAGTACTTC. The gene calls are TRBV19 and TRBJ2-5; a possible D gene is TRBD2 (5 bases). This CDR3 contains 15 residues. CDR1 is LNHDA, CDR2 SQIVND, per germline (reference sequence). V was pared by 6 bases and J by 0 bases, with 14 bases between.

This chain joins TRBV11-2 and TRBJ2-5, with 7 bases matching TRBD2. The V gene's germline CDR1 is SGHAT and CDR2 FQNNGV. V was pared by 8 bases and J by 1 base, with 4 bases of the junction left unmatched. CDR3 length: 13 residues. This CDR3 is CASGGTTQETQYF. CDR3 sequence (DNA): TGTGCCAGCGGAGGGACTACCCAAGAGACCCAGTACTTC.

This rearrangement joins TRBV6-1 to TRBJ1-5, with TRBD1 matching over 8 bases. The germline gives CDR1 MNHNS, CDR2 SASEGT. V lost 5 bases and J lost 5; bases outside the gene matches: 14. The CDR3 covers 17 residues. The CDR3 bases are TGTGCCAGCAGTAAAGGCGACCGGGACAGGTTTTATCAGCCCCAGCATTTT. Its protein product is CASSKGDRDRFYQPQHF.

The chain joins TRBV7-2 to TRBJ2-2; the match to TRBD2 covers 10 bases. The J segment lost 6 bases and the V segment lost 1 base, leaving 5 bases of the junction unmatched. The CDR3 totals 16 residues. Germline CDR1 and CDR2: SGHTA and FQGNSA. CDR3 in DNA: TGTGCCAGCAGCTTAGTGGCTAGCGGGGGACCCGGGGAGCTGTTTTTT. Translated, it gives CASSLVASGGPGELFF. Full variable domain (outside the CDR3, taken from reference TRBV7-2 and TRBJ2-2): GAGVSQSPSNKVTEKGKDVELRCDPISGHTALYWYRQSLGQGLEFLIYFQGNSAPDKSGLPSDRFSAERTGGSVSTLTIQRTQQEDSAVYLCASSLVASGGPGELFFGEGSRLTVL.

The chain has TRBV29-1 and TRBJ2-3; D is possibly TRBD2 (7 bases). Looked up from germline, CDR1 is SQVTM and CDR2 is ANQGSEA. The length of the CDR3 is 14 residues. V lost 8 bases and J lost 6, with 21 bases in between. The CDR3 sequence: CSLSAGAPGDTQYF. CDR3 in DNA: TGCAGCCTATCCGCGGGGGCTCCTGGGGATACGCAGTATTTT.

V and J are TRBV25-1 and TRBJ2-5; D possibly matches TRBD1 or TRBD2 (5 bases each). The V gene's germline CDR1 is MGHDK and CDR2 SYGVNS. V shed 3 bases and J shed 1 base, with 12 bases lying between them. The CDR3 has 15 residues. CDR3: CASSDLRESQETQYF. In DNA form, the CDR3 reads TGTGCCAGCAGTGACCTCAGGGAGTCCCAAGAGACCCAGTACTTC.

V gene TRBV11-2 combines with J gene TRBJ1-1, with a weak D call TRBD1 (5 bases). V was pared by 3 bases and J by 4 bases, with 12 bases between. Looked up from germline, CDR1 is SGHAT and CDR2 is FQNNGV. This CDR3 spans 14 amino acids. This chain's CDR3 is CASSFPGTGTEAFF. DNA for the CDR3: TGTGCCAGCAGCTTCCCCGGGACTGGCACTGAAGCTTTCTTT.

The chain links TRBV5-4 to TRBJ2-5, with a tentative D call TRBD2 (6 bases). Trimming removed 6 bases from V and 5 bases from J, with 23 bases in between. CDR3 length: 16 residues. Germline CDR1 reads SGHNT; CDR2 reads YYREEE (reference sequence). This CDR3 is CASTPWGEFAGETQYF. The CDR3 coding sequence is TGTGCCAGCACCCCTTGGGGGGAGTTCGCCGGGGAGACCCAGTACTTC.

The rearrangement links TRBV12-5 to TRBJ2-1; no clear D gene. Per the germline V gene, CDR1 is LGHNT and CDR2 is FRNRAP. The V gene lost 2 bases and the J gene lost 10 bases, with 9 bases spanning the gap. CDR3 length equals 12 residues. The CDR3 is CASGLQDGEQFF. As DNA, the CDR3 is TGTGCTAGTGGTTTGCAAGATGGCGAGCAGTTCTTC.

The genes are TRBV9 and TRBJ2-7, with D possibly being TRBD1 or TRBD2 (5 bases each). Trimming took 3 bases from V and 5 from J, leaving 15 bases between them. CDR1 and CDR2 (germline): SGDLS, YYNGEE. The CDR3 loop spans 14 amino acids. The DNA for the CDR3 is TGTGCCAGCAGCGACCGGGACGCAAGCGACGAGCAGTACTTC. Translation: CASSDRDASDEQYF.

The rearrangement joins TRBV28 to TRBJ2-4, with TRBD2 as a possible D gene (5 bases). V lost 6 bases, J lost 7 bases, and 16 bases lay in between. The CDR3 extends over 14 amino acids. Germline CDR1 reads MDHEN; CDR2 reads SYDVKM. Written as DNA, the CDR3 is TGTGCCAGCAGACCTAAGGACTGGATGAACATTCAGTACTTC. Residues: CASRPKDWMNIQYF.

V usage is TRBV6-6 and J usage is TRBJ2-4; unclear D gene. CDR3 length: 12 residues. The V gene's germline CDR1 is MNHNY and CDR2 SVGAGI (reference sequence). Trimming took off 5 bases at V and 11 bases at J, with 13 bases between the two ends. CDR3 sequence reads: CASSTGPQLQYF. Here the CDR3 DNA reads TGTGCCAGCAGTACCGGACCACAACTTCAGTACTTC.

This clone was observed a single time. The genes are TRBV28 and TRBJ2-7; TRBD1 might be the D (6 bases). V was pared by 3 bases and J by 4 bases, with 13 bases between. Germline CDR1 and CDR2: MDHEN and SYDVKM. This CDR3 is built from 14 residues. The DNA for the CDR3 is TGTGCCAGCAGTTTGGCAGGGGAAAGGTACGAGCAGTACTTC. Residues: CASSLAGERYEQYF.

The gene calls are TRBV5-6 and TRBJ2-7, with D unclear. This CDR3 is 15 amino acids long. Trimming shortened V by 1 base and J by 5 bases, and 16 bases separated the two germline ends. Germline V gene lookup returns CDR1 SGHDT and CDR2 YYEEEE. The CDR3 region has the DNA TGTGCCAGCAGCTTGCGGAACCCTTTTTACGACGAGCAGTACTTC. It is translated as CASSLRNPFYDEQYF.

The V gene is TRBV5-1, the J gene TRBJ2-2; no reliable D call. This CDR3 is built from 17 residues. Germline V CDR1 and CDR2: SGHRS, YFSETQ. Trimming took off 4 bases at V and 0 bases at J, with 16 bases between the two ends. CDR3 nucleotides: TGCGCCAGCAGCAGAACAGAGGCGTACACGAACACCGGGGAGCTGTTTTTT. Translation gives CASSRTEAYTNTGELFF.

This sequence joins TRBV30 and TRBJ2-2, with unresolved D. The ends were cut back, 0 bases at V and 1 base at J, with 6 bases in the middle. This CDR3 is 14 amino acids long. Per the germline V gene, CDR1 is GTSNPN and CDR2 is SVGIG (reference sequence). CDR3: CAWSVIGNTGELFF. The CDR3 bases are TGTGCCTGGAGTGTCATAGGGAACACCGGGGAGCTGTTTTTT.

This CDR3 reads CASRRRVAGESTDTQYF. The CDR3 bases are TGCGCCAGCAGACGGAGGGTAGCGGGGGAAAGCACAGATACGCAGTATTTT. The chain carries TRBV5-1 and TRBJ2-3, with 9 bases aligning to TRBD2. The V segment lost 5 bases and the J segment 0 bases; nucleotides outside the gene matches: 10. The CDR3 covers 17 residues. Per the germline V gene, CDR1 is SGHRS and CDR2 is YFSETQ.

The chain joins TRBV28 to TRBJ2-3; 7 nucleotides agree with TRBD2. V lost 4 bases, J lost 1 base, and 8 bases stayed unmatched. Germline values: CDR1 MDHEN, CDR2 SYDVKM. The CDR3 has 16 amino acids. The DNA for the CDR3 is TGTGCCAGCAGTTCATCGCGGGGGTTGGGCACAGATACGCAGTATTTT. Amino acids: CASSSSRGLGTDTQYF.

The chain combines TRBV13 with TRBJ2-3, with 8 bases matching TRBD2. Looked up from germline, CDR1 is PRHDT and CDR2 is FYEKMQ (reference sequence). The CDR3 is 16 residues long. J gave up 4 bases and V 6 bases, and 12 bases lay outside the gene matches. DNA for the CDR3: TGTGCCAGCAGGGACGGGGGGGCCTTGTCCGCAGATACGCAGTATTTT. Protein sequence: CASRDGGALSADTQYF.

The rearrangement links TRBV4-2 to TRBJ2-1; 12 nucleotides match TRBD2. Germline loops: CDR1 LGHNA, CDR2 YNFKEQ. The V gene end was trimmed by 4 bases and the J gene end by 4 bases; junction bases not matched to a gene: 5. The CDR3 length is 16 residues. This chain's CDR3 is CASSPAGLAGYNEQFF. The CDR3 region has the DNA TGTGCCAGCAGCCCAGCTGGACTAGCGGGGTACAATGAGCAGTTCTTC.

The rearrangement links TRBV5-4 to TRBJ2-3, with D perhaps matching TRBD2 (5 bases). Per germline, CDR1 SGHNT and CDR2 YYREEE (reference sequence). V lost 2 bases, J lost 1 base, and 8 bases lay in between. The CDR3 loop spans 14 amino acids. The CDR3 spells CASSLQAGTDTQYF. For the CDR3, the DNA is TGTGCCAGCAGCTTACAAGCGGGCACAGATACGCAGTATTTT.

For the CDR3, the DNA is TGTGCCAGCAGAACGGACAGAGAAGCTTTCTTT. Amino acids: CASRTDREAFF. This chain links TRBV28 with TRBJ1-1, with a weak D call TRBD1 (6 bases). Deletions cut 6 bases from V and 8 bases from J, with 10 bases between. The germline V gene encodes CDR1 MDHEN and CDR2 SYDVKM. The CDR3 covers 11 residues.